A selection of T cell receptor beta chains follows, all from one sample in a study of T-cell reconstitution after alpha-beta-depleted transplantation in children. TCRdb ran MiXCR on the PCR reads and lists one entry per CDR3 protein. The data contain approximately 520,000 distinct CDR3 sequences, roughly 10% of them singletons. The specimen was PBMCs, mostly from graft donor cells, collected 180 days after TCRalphabeta/CD19-depleted stem cell transplant. The receptors were gathered from a female patient aged 2 to 10 who had a stem cell transplant for aplastic anemia, so the T cells may come from the graft donor. CDR3s include the opening cysteine and the closing phenylalanine or tryptophan. The D gene is left open where the match is weak. Rows give clone size only sometimes, using once, few, many, or a class for an expanded clone.

size	V	D	J	length	DNA	CDR3
few	TRBV7-9	NA	TRBJ1-2	12	TGTGCCAGTACGCCGGAGCGGTGGGGCTACACCTTC	CASTPERWGYTF
NA	TRBV29-1	NA	TRBJ2-7	12	TGCAGCGCCTCGGACAACTCCTACGAGCAGTACTTC	CSASDNSYEQYF
many	TRBV29-1	NA	TRBJ2-7	11	TGCAGCGTTGAACGGAACTACGAGCAGTACTTC	CSVERNYEQYF
few	TRBV20-1	TRBD1	TRBJ2-5	13	TGCAGTGCTTTCCGGGACAGGGGCGAGACCCAGTACTTC	CSAFRDRGETQYF
NA	TRBV21-1	NA	TRBJ1-2	16	TGTGCCAGCAGCCCTAAGCCCCGGATACTACTCTATGGCTACACCTTC	CASSPKPRILLYGYTF
few	TRBV5-1	TRBD2	TRBJ2-1	17	TGCGCCAGCAGCTTGGTAGGGCTAGCGGGCGCCTACAATGAGCAGTTCTTC	CASSLVGLAGAYNEQFF
once	TRBV6-1	TRBD1	TRBJ1-4	15	TGTGCCAGCAGTCTCGGACAGGTGGAAGGTGAAAAACTGTTTTTT	CASSLGQVEGEKLFF
NA	TRBV20-1	TRBD1	TRBJ1-2	15	TGCAGTGCTCCCGTCGCGGCCAGGGGGAGAGATGGCTACACCTTC	CSAPVAARGRDGYTF
few	TRBV20-1	NA	TRBJ2-7	15	TGCAGTGCTAGAGGGGTCGGGGGCAGGATCCACGAGCAGTACTTC	CSARGVGGRIHEQYF
many	TRBV7-2	TRBD1	TRBJ1-1	12	TGTGCCAGCAGCACCTTACAGGGGCAAGCTTTCTTT	CASSTLQGQAFF
NA	TRBV20-1	NA	TRBJ2-5	14	TGCAGTGCAGTGCCAGGGTTTCGGCAAGAGACCCAGTACTTC	CSAVPGFRQETQYF
NA	TRBV20-1	NA	TRBJ1-5	15	TGCAGTGCTAGTAGGGCGGCAGTCGGCAATCAGCCCCAGCATTTT	CSASRAAVGNQPQHF
few	TRBV9	NA	TRBJ2-1	15	TGTGCCAGCAGCGTCCCCCAGACCGCCAACAATGAGCAGTTCTTC	CASSVPQTANNEQFF
few	TRBV29-1	NA	TRBJ1-2	11	TGCAGCGTAGTTACAAGGGATGGCTACACCTTC	CSVVTRDGYTF
NA	TRBV7-2	NA	TRBJ1-2	15	TGTGCCAGCAGCTTAGTAGGCAGTTATAACTATGGCTACACCTTC	CASSLVGSYNYGYTF
NA	TRBV18	TRBD1	TRBJ2-7	14	TGTGCCAGCTCACTGGAGACAGGGAACTACGAGCAGTACTTC	CASSLETGNYEQYF
few	TRBV7-2	NA	TRBJ2-4	14	TGTGCCAGCAGCTTTGAAGGGGCCAAAAACATTCAGTACTTC	CASSFEGAKNIQYF
few	TRBV5-1	NA	TRBJ2-3	15	TGCGCCAGCAGCCTTAAAGCGGCCCTCACAGATACGCAGTATTTT	CASSLKAALTDTQYF
many	TRBV4-3	TRBD2	TRBJ2-5	15	TGCGCCAGCAGCCAATTACTAGCGGGTGAAGAGACCCAGTACTTC	CASSQLLAGEETQYF
few	TRBV5-1	TRBD1	TRBJ2-2	14	TGCGCCAGCAGCTCGAGACAGGGCGGCGGGGAGCTGTTTTTT	CASSSRQGGGELFF
few	TRBV6-1	TRBD2	TRBJ2-1	17	TGTGCCAGCAGGGGACTAGCGGGGGATAACTCCTACAATGAGCAGTTCTTC	CASRGLAGDNSYNEQFF
few	TRBV6-5	TRBD1	TRBJ1-2	17	TGTGCCAGCAGTTACTCGGAACGGACAGGGCCTTTCTATGGCTACACCTTC	CASSYSERTGPFYGYTF
few	TRBV6-2/TRBV6-3	NA	TRBJ2-2	14	TGTGCCAGCAGGACCGGACAGCGAGGCGGGGAGCTGTTTTTT	CASRTGQRGGELFF
few	TRBV12-3/TRBV12-4	TRBD2	TRBJ2-1	19	TGTGCCAGCAGTCCGGGCCGCGGGGCGGGGACTAGTCCCTACAATGAGCAGTTCTTC	CASSPGRGAGTSPYNEQFF